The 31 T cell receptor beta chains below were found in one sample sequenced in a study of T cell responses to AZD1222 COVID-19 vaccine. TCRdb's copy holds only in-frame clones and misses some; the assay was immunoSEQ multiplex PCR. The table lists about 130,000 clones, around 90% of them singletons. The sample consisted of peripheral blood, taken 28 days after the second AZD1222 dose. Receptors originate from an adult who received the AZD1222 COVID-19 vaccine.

The CDR3 protein is CASSLGTSGSGELFF. CDR3 bases: TGTGCCAGCAGCTTAGGGACTAGCGGGAGCGGGGAGCTGTTTTTT. This chain links TRBV11-1 with TRBJ2-2, with TRBD2 matching over 13 bases. Trimming took 1 base from V and 7 from J; bases not matched to a gene: 0. CDR1 is SGHAT and CDR2 is FQDESV in the germline V gene (reference sequence). The CDR3 has 15 amino acids.

CDR3 protein: CAISESTTNNSPLHF. The CDR3, as DNA: TGTGCCATCAGTGAGTCCACTACCAATAATTCACCCCTCCACTTT. The chain employs TRBV10-3 and TRBJ1-6; D gene ambiguous. V was clipped by 0 bases and J by 5 bases, with 8 bases between them. In germline, CDR1 is ENHRY, CDR2 SYGVKD. CDR3 size: 15 residues.

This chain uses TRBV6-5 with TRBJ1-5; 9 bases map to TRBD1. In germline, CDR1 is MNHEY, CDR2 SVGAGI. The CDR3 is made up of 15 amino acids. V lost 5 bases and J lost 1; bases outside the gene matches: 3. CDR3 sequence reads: CASSRQGGSNQPQHF. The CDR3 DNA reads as TGTGCCAGCAGTCGACAGGGGGGGAGCAATCAGCCCCAGCATTTT.

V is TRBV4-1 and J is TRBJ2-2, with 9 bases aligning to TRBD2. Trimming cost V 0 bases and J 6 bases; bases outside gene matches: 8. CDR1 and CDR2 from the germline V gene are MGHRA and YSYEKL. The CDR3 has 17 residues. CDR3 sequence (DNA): TGCGCCAGCAGCCAAGAGGGTAGCGGGAGTTTCGCCGGGGAGCTGTTTTTT. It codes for CASSQEGSGSFAGELFF.

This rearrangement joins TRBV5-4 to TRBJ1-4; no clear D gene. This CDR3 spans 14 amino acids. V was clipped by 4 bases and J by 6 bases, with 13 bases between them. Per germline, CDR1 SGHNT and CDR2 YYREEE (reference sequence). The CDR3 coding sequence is TGTGCCAGCAGCCCCTTCGGGCTGGATGAAAAACTGTTTTTT. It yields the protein CASSPFGLDEKLFF. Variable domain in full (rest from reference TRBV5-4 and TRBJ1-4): ETGVTQSPTHLIKTRGQQVTLRCSSQSGHNTVSWYQQALGQGPQFIFQYYREEENGRGNFPPRFSGLQFPNYSSELNVNALELDDSALYLCASSPFGLDEKLFFGSGTQLSVL.

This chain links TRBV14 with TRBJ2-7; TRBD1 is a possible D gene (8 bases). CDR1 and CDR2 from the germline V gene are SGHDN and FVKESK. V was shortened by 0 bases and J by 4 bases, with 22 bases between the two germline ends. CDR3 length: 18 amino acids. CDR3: CASSQDWEMTGEGYEQYF. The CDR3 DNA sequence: TGTGCCAGCAGCCAAGATTGGGAAATGACAGGGGAGGGGTACGAGCAGTACTTC.

CDR3 nucleotides: TGTGCCAGCAGCTTAACGGCCGACAGAGAAGCTTTCTTT. Translated, it gives CASSLTADREAFF. This sequence joins TRBV7-3 and TRBJ1-1; a possible D gene is TRBD1 (5 bases). V lost 0 bases, J lost 8 bases, and 10 bases lay in between. The V gene's germline CDR1 is SGHTA and CDR2 FQGTGA. CDR3 length: 13 residues. Full variable domain (outside the CDR3, taken from reference TRBV7-3 and TRBJ1-1): GAGVSQTPSNKVTEKGKYVELRCDPISGHTALYWYRQSLGQGPEFLIYFQGTGAADDSGLPNDRFFAVRPEGSVSTLKIQRTERGDSAVYLCASSLTADREAFFGQGTRLTVV.

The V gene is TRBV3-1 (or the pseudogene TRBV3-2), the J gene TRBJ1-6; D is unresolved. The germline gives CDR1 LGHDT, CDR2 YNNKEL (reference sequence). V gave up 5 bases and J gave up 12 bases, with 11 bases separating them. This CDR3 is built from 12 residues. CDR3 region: CASSATDGPLHF. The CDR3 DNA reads TGTGCCAGCAGCGCCACGGACGGACCCCTCCACTTT.

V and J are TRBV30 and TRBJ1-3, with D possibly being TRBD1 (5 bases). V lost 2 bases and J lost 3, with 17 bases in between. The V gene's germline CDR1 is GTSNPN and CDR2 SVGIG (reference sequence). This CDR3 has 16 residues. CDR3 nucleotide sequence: TGTGCCTGGAGTTTCGGGGACGGGGGTCTTGGAAACACCATATATTTT. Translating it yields CAWSFGDGGLGNTIYF.

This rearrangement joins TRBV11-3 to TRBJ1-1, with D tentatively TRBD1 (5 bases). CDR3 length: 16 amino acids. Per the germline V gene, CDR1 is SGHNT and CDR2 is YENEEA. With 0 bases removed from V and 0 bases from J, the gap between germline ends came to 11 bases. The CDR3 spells CASSLDGGLLNTEAFF. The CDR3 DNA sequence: TGTGCCAGCAGCTTAGACGGGGGTCTCCTGAACACTGAAGCTTTCTTT.

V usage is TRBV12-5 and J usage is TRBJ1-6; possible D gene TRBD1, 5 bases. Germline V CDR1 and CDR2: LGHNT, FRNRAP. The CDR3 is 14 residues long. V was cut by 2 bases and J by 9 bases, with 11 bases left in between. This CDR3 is CASGLQGVSSPLHF. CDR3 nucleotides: TGTGCTAGTGGTTTGCAGGGAGTAAGTTCACCCCTCCACTTT.

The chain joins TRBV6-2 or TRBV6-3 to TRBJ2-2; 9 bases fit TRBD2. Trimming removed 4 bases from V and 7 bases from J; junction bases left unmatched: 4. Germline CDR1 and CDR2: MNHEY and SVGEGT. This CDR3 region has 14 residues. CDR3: CASSLAGDSGELFF. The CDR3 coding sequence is TGTGCCAGCAGTTTAGCGGGAGATAGCGGGGAGCTGTTTTTT.

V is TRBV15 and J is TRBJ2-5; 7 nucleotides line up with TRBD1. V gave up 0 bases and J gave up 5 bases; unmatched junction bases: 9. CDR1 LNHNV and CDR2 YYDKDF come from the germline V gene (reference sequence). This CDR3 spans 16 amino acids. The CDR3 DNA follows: TGTGCCACCAGCAGAGATCAACAGGGGCTCGGGGAGACCCAGTACTTC. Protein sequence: CATSRDQQGLGETQYF.

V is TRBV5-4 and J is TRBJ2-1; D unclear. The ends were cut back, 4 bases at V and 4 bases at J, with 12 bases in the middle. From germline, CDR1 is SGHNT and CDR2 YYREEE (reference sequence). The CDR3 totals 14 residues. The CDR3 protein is CASSPPGGYNEQFF. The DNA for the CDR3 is TGTGCCAGCAGCCCCCCGGGTGGGTACAATGAGCAGTTCTTC.

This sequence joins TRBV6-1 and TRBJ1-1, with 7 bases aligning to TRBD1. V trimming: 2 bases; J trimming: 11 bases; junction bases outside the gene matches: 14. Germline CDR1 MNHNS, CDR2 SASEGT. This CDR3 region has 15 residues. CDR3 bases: TGTGCCAGCAGTGAACGACGAGGACAGGAAAGAGAGGCTTTCTTT. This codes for CASSERRGQEREAFF.

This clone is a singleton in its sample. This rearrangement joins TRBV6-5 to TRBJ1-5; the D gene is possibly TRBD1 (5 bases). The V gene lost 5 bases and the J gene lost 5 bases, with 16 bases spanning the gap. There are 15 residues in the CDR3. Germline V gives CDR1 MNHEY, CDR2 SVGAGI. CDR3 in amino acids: CASSSVQGRDQPQHF. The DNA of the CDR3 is TGTGCCAGCAGTAGCGTCCAGGGTAGGGATCAGCCCCAGCATTTT.

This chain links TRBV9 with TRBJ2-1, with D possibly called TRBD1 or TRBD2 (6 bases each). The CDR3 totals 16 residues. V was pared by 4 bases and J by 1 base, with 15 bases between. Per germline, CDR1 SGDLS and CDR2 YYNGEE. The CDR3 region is CASSPRGQGSYNEQFF. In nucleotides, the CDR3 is TGTGCCAGCAGCCCCCGGGGGCAGGGATCCTACAATGAGCAGTTCTTC. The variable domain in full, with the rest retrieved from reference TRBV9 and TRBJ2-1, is DSGVTQTPKHLITATGQRVTLRCSPRSGDLSVYWYQQSLDQGLQFLIQYYNGEERAKGNILERFSAQQFPDLHSELNLSSLELGDSALYFCASSPRGQGSYNEQFFGPGTRLTVL.

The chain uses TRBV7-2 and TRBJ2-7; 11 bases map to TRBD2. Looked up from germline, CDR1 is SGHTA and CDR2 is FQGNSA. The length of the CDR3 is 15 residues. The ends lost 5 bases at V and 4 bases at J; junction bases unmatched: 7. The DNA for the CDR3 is TGTGCCAGCAGCATTGGGACTAGCGGCAATTACGAGCAGTACTTC. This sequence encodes CASSIGTSGNYEQYF.

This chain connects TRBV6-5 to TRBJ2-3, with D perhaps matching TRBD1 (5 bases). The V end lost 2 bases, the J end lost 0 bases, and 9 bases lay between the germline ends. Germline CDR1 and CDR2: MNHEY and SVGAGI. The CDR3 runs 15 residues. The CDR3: CASSYVAGSTDTQYF. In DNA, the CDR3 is TGTGCCAGCAGTTACGTCGCAGGGAGCACAGATACGCAGTATTTT.

The CDR3 nucleotides are TGTGCCAGCAGCCACGACTTGTTTATGAACACTGAAGCTTTCTTT. This codes for CASSHDLFMNTEAFF. The chain recombines TRBV5-4 with TRBJ1-1; unclear D gene. The CDR3 runs 15 residues. The V end lost 4 bases, the J end lost 0 bases, and 13 bases lay between the germline ends. Germline V gene lookup returns CDR1 SGHNT and CDR2 YYREEE (reference sequence).

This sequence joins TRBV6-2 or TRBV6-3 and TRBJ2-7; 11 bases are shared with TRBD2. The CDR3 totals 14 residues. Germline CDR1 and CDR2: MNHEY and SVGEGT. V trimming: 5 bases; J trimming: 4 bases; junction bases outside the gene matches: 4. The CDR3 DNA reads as TGTGCCAGCAGTCCACCTAGCGGGGGGTACGAGCAGTACTTC. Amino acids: CASSPPSGGYEQYF.

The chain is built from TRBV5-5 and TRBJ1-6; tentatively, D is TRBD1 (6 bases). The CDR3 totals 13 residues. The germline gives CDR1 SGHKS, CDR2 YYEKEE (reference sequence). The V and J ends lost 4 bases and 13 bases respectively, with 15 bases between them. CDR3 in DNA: TGTGCCAGCAGCCGACAGGAAGGGGGTCCCCTCCACTTT. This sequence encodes CASSRQEGGPLHF.

The CDR3: CASRKTQANNEQFF. CDR3 in DNA: TGTGCCAGCCGTAAGACCCAGGCGAACAATGAGCAGTTCTTC. The chain joins TRBV2 to TRBJ2-1; D gene ambiguous. V shed 8 bases and J shed 5 bases, with 16 bases lying between them. CDR1 is SNHLY, CDR2 FYNNEI, per germline. CDR3 length: 14 residues.

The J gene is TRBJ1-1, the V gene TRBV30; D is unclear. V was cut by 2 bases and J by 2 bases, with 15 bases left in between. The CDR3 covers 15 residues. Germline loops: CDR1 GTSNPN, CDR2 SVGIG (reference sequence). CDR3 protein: CAWSPLDRANTEAFF. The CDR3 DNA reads TGTGCCTGGAGTCCGCTGGACCGGGCTAACACTGAAGCTTTCTTT.

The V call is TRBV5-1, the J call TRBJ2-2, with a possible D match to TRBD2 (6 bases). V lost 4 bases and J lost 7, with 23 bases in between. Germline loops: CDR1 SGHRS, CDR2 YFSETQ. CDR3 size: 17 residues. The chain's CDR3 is CASSAAGTGLLSGELFF. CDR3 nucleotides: TGCGCCAGCAGCGCAGCCGGGACGGGACTGTTAAGCGGGGAGCTGTTTTTT.

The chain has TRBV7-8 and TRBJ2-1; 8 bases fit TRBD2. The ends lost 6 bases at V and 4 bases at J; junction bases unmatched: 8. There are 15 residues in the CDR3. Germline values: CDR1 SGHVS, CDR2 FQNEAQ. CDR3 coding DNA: TGTGCCAGCAGTCCGAGCGGGGGTTCTTACAATGAGCAGTTCTTC. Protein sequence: CASSPSGGSYNEQFF.

CDR3 residues: CSAWTGNGYTF. The CDR3 nucleotides are TGCAGCGCCTGGACAGGGAATGGCTACACCTTC. This sequence joins TRBV29-1 and TRBJ1-2; 8 positions agree with TRBD1. V dropped 7 bases and J dropped 6; count of bases not matched to a gene: 4. Germline assignment: CDR1 SQVTM and CDR2 ANQGSEA. CDR3 length: 11 residues.

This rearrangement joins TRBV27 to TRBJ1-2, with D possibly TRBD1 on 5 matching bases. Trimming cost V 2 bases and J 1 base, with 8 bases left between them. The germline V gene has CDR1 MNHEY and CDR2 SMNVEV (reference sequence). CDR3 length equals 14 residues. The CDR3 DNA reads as TGTGCCAGCAGTTTAAACAGGTTTAACTATGGCTACACCTTC. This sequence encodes CASSLNRFNYGYTF.

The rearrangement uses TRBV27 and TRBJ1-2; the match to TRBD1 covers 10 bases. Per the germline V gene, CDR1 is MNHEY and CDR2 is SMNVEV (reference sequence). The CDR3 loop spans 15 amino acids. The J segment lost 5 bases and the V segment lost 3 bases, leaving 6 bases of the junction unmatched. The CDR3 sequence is CASSFTGTGAYGYTF. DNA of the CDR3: TGTGCCAGCAGTTTCACCGGGACAGGGGCATATGGCTACACCTTC.

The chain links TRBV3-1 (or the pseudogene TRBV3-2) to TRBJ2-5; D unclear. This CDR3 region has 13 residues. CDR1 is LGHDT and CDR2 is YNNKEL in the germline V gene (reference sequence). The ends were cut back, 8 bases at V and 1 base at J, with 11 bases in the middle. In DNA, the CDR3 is TGTGCCAGCTCCATGACCTTCCAAGAGACCCAGTACTTC. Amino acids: CASSMTFQETQYF.

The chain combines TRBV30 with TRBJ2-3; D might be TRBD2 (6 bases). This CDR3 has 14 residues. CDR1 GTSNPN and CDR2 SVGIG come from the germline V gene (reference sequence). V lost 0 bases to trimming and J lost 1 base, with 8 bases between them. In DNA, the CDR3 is TGTGCCTGGAGTGTACCGGGGGGCACAGATACGCAGTATTTT. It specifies CAWSVPGGTDTQYF.